This T cell receptor (beta chain) came from a study of blood T cell repertoires in COVID-19. V was clipped by 8 bases and J by 4 bases, with 13 bases between them. Germline-derived CDR1 and CDR2 are SGHRS and YFSETQ. This CDR3 is built from 14 residues. Profiling relied on immunoSEQ multiplex PCR, and the TCRdb table lists in-frame clones only, not all of them. The table has roughly 300,000 clones, less than 90% seen once; the top ten hold 13%. V and J are TRBV5-1 and TRBJ2-6; TRBD2 might be the D (5 bases). Sequencing input: peripheral blood. The receptor was derived from a human donor in a cohort sampled during active COVID-19. CDR3: CASNWTPGANVLTF. CDR3 sequence (DNA): TGCGCCAGTAACTGGACTCCGGGGGCCAACGTCCTGACTTTC.